This T cell receptor (beta chain) originates from a study of regulatory T cells in long-lasting Graves disease. Many counts were recorded for this clonotype. iRepertoire HTBI primers and Arm-PCR of CDR3 regions built TCR beta libraries. TCRdb re-called the multiplex PCR reads through MiXCR, storing one row per CDR3 protein. The sample includes roughly 350,000 distinct CDR3 sequences, roughly 17% of them seen just once. Time point noted: newly diagnosed GD, antithyroid drugs for less than 3 months. PBMC RNA was the source of the TCR library. Patients came through an endocrinology department, and that department was in Xi'an, China. This sample also belongs to another study, concerning T cells in Graves' hyperthyroidism and ophthalmopathy. As that report states: Graves' hyperthyroidism showing no ophthalmopathy progression within 18 months was considered stable. Stable hyperthyroidism was separated from ophthalmopathy by a model based on 13 V-J features.

The TCR comes from a man aged 35 to 55 with Graves disease. This material consisted of peripheral blood mononuclear cells (PBMCs), taken at new diagnosis, from a patient treated with antithyroid drugs.

The CDR3 nucleotides are TGTGCCAGTGGGACAGGCAATCAGCCCCAGCATTTT. Translating it yields CASGTGNQPQHF. The chain is built from TRBV28 and TRBJ1-5, with TRBD1 matching over 7 bases. This CDR3 spans 12 amino acids. Germline V gene lookup returns CDR1 MDHEN and CDR2 SYDVKM. J lost 2 bases, V lost 9 bases, and 1 base had no gene match.